What follows are 24 T cell receptor beta chains derived from one specimen sequenced in a study of shared clonotypes between healthy human individuals. Using immunoSEQ multiplex PCR, the repertoire was profiled, and TCRdb retains in-frame clones only, with some absent. The data show approximately 1.5 million clones, around 98% seen once. Sequenced sample: naive CD4+ T cells sorted from blood. Subset indicated: CD45RA+ positively selected. The receptors derive from a man under 40 in good health.

The genes are TRBV5-8 and TRBJ1-4; 9 bases are a match to TRBD1. Germline V CDR1 and CDR2: SGHTS, YDEGEE. The CDR3 consists of 18 residues. V gave up 0 bases and J gave up 0 bases; unmatched junction bases: 6. DNA of the CDR3: TGTGCCAGCAGCTTGGGGACAGGGGCGCGAGCAACTAATGAAAAACTGTTTTTT. Protein: CASSLGTGARATNEKLFF.

The chain links TRBV29-1 to TRBJ2-1; a weak D match, TRBD2 (5 bases). Germline V lookup: CDR1 SQVTM, CDR2 ANQGSEA. The V end was cut by 3 bases, the J end by 9 bases, with 21 bases between. This CDR3 is 15 amino acids long. The CDR3 region is CSVDFILAFFFEQFF. In DNA, the CDR3 is TGCAGCGTTGATTTTATCCTAGCTTTTTTCTTTGAGCAGTTCTTC.

The chain combines TRBV2 with TRBJ2-1; no clear D gene. The CDR3 contains 12 residues. The V end lost 4 bases, the J end lost 10 bases, and 11 bases lay between the germline ends. CDR1 and CDR2 from the germline V gene are SNHLY and FYNNEI. CDR3 coding DNA: TGTGCCAGCAGTGGATTGGCTTCAGAGCAGTTCTTC. Translating it yields CASSGLASEQFF.

This chain uses TRBV10-1 with TRBJ1-2; the D is unclear. The ends were cut back, 2 bases at V and 2 bases at J, with 6 bases in the middle. The CDR3 contains 13 residues. Germline assignment: CDR1 WNHNN and CDR2 SYGVQD (reference sequence). The CDR3 spells CASSERGNYGYTF. Here the CDR3 DNA reads TGCGCCAGCAGTGAGCGGGGAAACTATGGCTACACCTTC.

The chain combines TRBV5-8 with TRBJ2-1; the match to TRBD2 covers 7 bases. The CDR3 has 15 amino acids. Per the germline V gene, CDR1 is SGHTS and CDR2 is YDEGEE. After removal of 7 bases from V and 0 bases from J, the junction contained 7 bases not matched to a gene. DNA of the CDR3: TGTGCCAGCTCGTGGCGGGGGTCCTCCTACAATGAGCAGTTCTTC. Protein sequence: CASSWRGSSYNEQFF.

This chain uses TRBV2 with TRBJ2-6; 9 bases are shared with TRBD2. Trimming cost V 4 bases and J 12 bases; bases outside gene matches: 10. The CDR3 is made up of 15 amino acids. CDR1 and CDR2 (germline): SNHLY, FYNNEI. CDR3: CASSVSAGGPLVLTF. CDR3 sequence (DNA): TGTGCCAGCAGTGTAAGTGCGGGAGGGCCCCTCGTCCTGACTTTC.

The rearrangement joins TRBV29-1 to TRBJ1-2; 7 bases fit TRBD1. The V and J ends lost 4 bases and 2 bases, in that order; junction bases with no gene match: 10. The CDR3 is 15 amino acids. The germline gives CDR1 SQVTM, CDR2 ANQGSEA. In DNA form, the CDR3 reads TGCAGCGTTGGGGGAGACGAGACAGGGAACTATGGCTACACCTTC. This translates into CSVGGDETGNYGYTF.

The chain links TRBV7-2 to TRBJ1-5; possible D gene TRBD1, 5 bases. The CDR3 length is 16 residues. The germline V gene has CDR1 SGHTA and CDR2 FQGNSA. Trimming removed 1 base from V and 7 bases from J, with 17 bases in between. CDR3 in amino acids: CASSLGPPGDLQPQHF. The CDR3 bases are TGTGCCAGCAGCTTAGGGCCGCCGGGGGACTTGCAGCCCCAGCATTTT.

The chain couples TRBV4-3 to TRBJ2-3; possibly TRBD2 for D (6 bases). CDR1 LGHNA and CDR2 YSLEER come from the germline V gene. The CDR3 extends over 16 amino acids. Deletions cut 4 bases from V and 0 bases from J, with 14 bases between. CDR3 amino acids: CASSREVGLSTDTQYF. DNA for the CDR3: TGCGCCAGCAGCCGGGAGGTGGGACTGAGCACAGATACGCAGTATTTT.

The chain uses TRBV4-2 and TRBJ1-5; D is perhaps TRBD1 (5 bases). CDR3 size: 16 residues. The V gene lost 4 bases and the J gene lost 5 bases, with 18 bases spanning the gap. Germline V gene data show CDR1 as LGHNA and CDR2 as YNFKEQ. The CDR3 sequence: CASSRSTPGEDQPQHF. CDR3 DNA sequence: TGTGCCAGCAGCCGATCGACGCCGGGGGAGGATCAGCCCCAGCATTTT.

With respect to this clone: Additional DNA sequences in this sample encode the identical CDR3. The chain combines TRBV19 with TRBJ2-6, with TRBD1 identical over 8 bases. The length of the CDR3 is 17 residues. Germline-derived CDR1 and CDR2 are LNHDA and SQIVND (reference sequence). The J segment lost 0 bases and the V segment lost 5 bases, leaving 6 bases of the junction unmatched. CDR3 nucleotides: TGTGCCAGTAGTCCCGGACAGGGAAGCTCTGGGGCCAACGTCCTGACTTTC. This gives the protein CASSPGQGSSGANVLTF.

J is TRBJ2-1 and V is TRBV7-2, with 9 bases identical to TRBD2. From germline, CDR1 is SGHTA and CDR2 FQGNSA. V was clipped by 4 bases and J by 0 bases; unmatched bases: 4. The CDR3 extends over 16 amino acids. CDR3 residues: CASSSTSGSSYNEQFF. CDR3 coding DNA: TGTGCCAGCAGCTCGACTAGCGGTAGCTCCTACAATGAGCAGTTCTTC.

The chain links TRBV28 to TRBJ2-2; D gene uncertain. With 5 bases removed from V and 6 bases from J, the gap between germline ends came to 10 bases. Looked up from germline, CDR1 is MDHEN and CDR2 is SYDVKM. The CDR3 is 13 residues long. The CDR3: CASSRVISGELFF. CDR3 DNA: TGTGCCAGCAGTCGGGTGATCTCCGGGGAGCTGTTTTTT.

The chain has TRBV5-1 and TRBJ2-6; D is uncertain. V lost 0 bases and J 0 bases, leaving 13 bases between the germline ends. The V gene's germline CDR1 is SGHRS and CDR2 YFSETQ. The CDR3 contains 18 residues. This CDR3 reads CASSLGAASLSGANVLTF. The CDR3 DNA reads as TGCGCCAGCAGCTTGGGGGCCGCCTCCCTCTCTGGGGCCAACGTCCTGACTTTC.

The gene calls are TRBV7-2 and TRBJ1-2; D uncertain. Trimming pared 3 bases from V and 1 base from J, leaving 15 bases between. Germline CDR1 is SGHTA and CDR2 is FQGNSA. This CDR3 is 16 amino acids long. DNA of the CDR3: TGTGCCAGCAGCTTTCTCAACCCGACGGTTAACTATGGCTACACCTTC. Amino acid sequence: CASSFLNPTVNYGYTF.

This chain joins TRBV7-9 and TRBJ2-3; 11 nucleotides agree with TRBD2. The germline CDR1 and CDR2 sequences are SEHNR and FQNEAQ (reference sequence). With 5 bases clipped from V and 2 bases from J, the junction kept 12 bases outside the gene matches. The CDR3 has 18 residues. The CDR3 loop is CASSTQRTSGYPTDTQYF. The CDR3 DNA follows: TGTGCCAGCAGCACACAACGGACTAGCGGGTACCCCACAGATACGCAGTATTTT.

The chain employs TRBV13 and TRBJ1-2; the match to TRBD1 covers 7 bases. CDR3 length equals 17 residues. Germline values: CDR1 PRHDT, CDR2 FYEKMQ (reference sequence). V lost 0 bases, J lost 7 bases, and 14 bases stayed unmatched. This chain's CDR3 is CASSLGEFDRAAGGYTF. The CDR3 DNA sequence: TGTGCCAGCAGCTTAGGGGAGTTCGACAGGGCGGCAGGTGGCTACACCTTC.

The J gene is TRBJ1-5, the V gene TRBV10-3; TRBD1 aligns across 7 bases. Germline V gene sequence: CDR1 ENHRY, CDR2 SYGVKD. There are 15 residues in the CDR3. V lost 0 bases and J lost 7; bases outside the gene matches: 6. This CDR3 reads CAISESRQGQQPQHF. DNA of the CDR3: TGTGCCATCAGTGAGTCGAGACAGGGCCAGCAGCCCCAGCATTTT.

This clone appeared once. The chain has TRBV25-1 and TRBJ2-7; 7 nucleotides agree with TRBD1. The ends lost 5 bases at V and 6 bases at J; junction bases unmatched: 10. The CDR3 consists of 14 residues. The germline V gene has CDR1 MGHDK and CDR2 SYGVNS. CDR3 residues: CASSSFRGISEQYF. The CDR3 nucleotides read TGTGCCAGCAGTTCCTTCAGGGGGATCTCCGAGCAGTACTTC.

The genes are TRBV14 and TRBJ2-7; 7 positions match TRBD2. Germline V gene sequence: CDR1 SGHDN, CDR2 FVKESK. CDR3 length: 16 amino acids. V was pared by 1 base and J by 6 bases, with 12 bases of the junction left unmatched. This CDR3 is CASSQVFGLVDSEQYF. DNA of the CDR3: TGTGCCAGCAGCCAAGTATTCGGACTAGTGGATTCCGAGCAGTACTTC.

The rearrangement links TRBV19 to TRBJ1-5; D is unresolved. Germline CDR1 reads LNHDA; CDR2 reads SQIVND (reference sequence). The CDR3 loop spans 13 amino acids. V shed 3 bases and J shed 4 bases, with 7 bases lying between them. CDR3 sequence reads: CASSIRFNQPQHF. CDR3 nucleotides: TGTGCCAGTAGTATCCGGTTTAATCAGCCCCAGCATTTT. Variable domain in full (rest from reference TRBV19 and TRBJ1-5): DGGITQSPKYLFRKEGQNVTLSCEQNLNHDAMYWYRQDPGQGLRLIYYSQIVNDFQKGDIAEGYSVSREKKESFPLTVTSAQKNPTAFYLCASSIRFNQPQHFGDGTRLSIL.

V and J are TRBV5-8 and TRBJ2-7; 7 positions agree with TRBD1. The CDR3 spans 14 residues. The germline V gene encodes CDR1 SGHTS and CDR2 YDEGEE. J gave up 3 bases and V 7 bases, and 10 bases lay outside the gene matches. CDR3 bases: TGTGCCAGCCGTCCGGGACAGATCGACTACGAGCAGTACTTC. It translates to CASRPGQIDYEQYF.

V and J are TRBV18 and TRBJ2-3; D unclear. V was cut by 8 bases and J by 2 bases, with 8 bases left in between. The CDR3 extends over 12 amino acids. Germline lookup yields CDR1 KGHSH and CDR2 LQKENI. This CDR3 is CASTDTTDTQYF. The CDR3 nucleotides read TGTGCCAGCACAGACACCACAGATACGCAGTATTTT.

The chain carries TRBV18 and TRBJ1-1; tentative D call: TRBD1 (6 bases). The CDR3 runs to 14 residues. The V and J ends lost 8 bases and 3 bases respectively, with 16 bases between them. Germline CDR1 KGHSH, CDR2 LQKENI. The CDR3 is CASAGAVGDTEAFF. The CDR3 DNA reads TGTGCCAGCGCAGGGGCGGTGGGCGACACTGAAGCTTTCTTT.